The 32 T cell receptor beta chains in this list originate from one sample, sequenced in a study of blood T cell repertoires in COVID-19. Method: immunoSEQ multiplex PCR; TCRdb's copy keeps in-frame clones and lacks some. Found here are approximately 250,000 clones, around 87% of them singletons; the top ten hold less than 4.5%. Sequencing input: peripheral blood. The receptors shown here come from a man younger than 35 with active or convalescent COVID-19.

The rearrangement joins TRBV12-3 or TRBV12-4 to TRBJ1-2; TRBD1 might be the D (5 bases). The CDR3 sequence is 13 residues long. V gave up 3 bases and J gave up 4 bases, with 9 bases separating them. CDR3 amino acids: CASSFYRSYGYTF. The CDR3 bases are TGTGCCAGCAGTTTTTACAGGAGCTATGGCTACACCTTC.

Regarding this clone: Other DNA sequences within the sample encode an identical CDR3. This rearrangement joins TRBV18 to TRBJ1-6; perhaps TRBD1 as D (6 bases). Per the germline V gene, CDR1 is KGHSH and CDR2 is LQKENI. Trimming stripped 4 bases from V and 5 bases from J, with 9 bases between. This CDR3 contains 14 residues. CDR3 sequence reads: CASSLQGDNSPLHF. The CDR3 region has the DNA TGTGCCAGCTCACTACAGGGAGATAATTCACCCCTCCACTTT.

The V call is TRBV7-9, the J call TRBJ2-7; D may be TRBD2 (6 bases). Germline V CDR1 and CDR2: SEHNR, FQNEAQ (reference sequence). The length of the CDR3 is 15 residues. V was cut by 0 bases and J by 6 bases, with 15 bases left in between. The CDR3 DNA reads as TGTGCCAGCAGCTTAGCGCTACAACGGAGGGGCGAGCAGTACTTC. As protein: CASSLALQRRGEQYF.

The chain joins TRBV2 to TRBJ2-1; 7 positions agree with TRBD1. The CDR3 runs 14 residues. Germline V gene sequence: CDR1 SNHLY, CDR2 FYNNEI. V lost 6 bases, J lost 8 bases, and 10 bases stayed unmatched. The CDR3: CASSLRTGGHEQFF. DNA for the CDR3: TGTGCCAGCAGCCTTCGGACAGGAGGCCATGAGCAGTTCTTC. The full variable domain, rest sourced from reference TRBV2 and TRBJ2-1, is EPEVTQTPSHQVTQMGQEVILRCVPISNHLYFYWYRQILGQKVEFLVSFYNNEISEKSEIFDDQFSVERPDGSNFTLKIRSTKLEDSAMYFCASSLRTGGHEQFFGPGTRLTVL.

The V gene is TRBV19, the J gene TRBJ1-2; tentative D call: TRBD1 (6 bases). The germline V and J ends were trimmed by 3 bases and 0 bases, with 8 bases remaining between them. CDR1 and CDR2 (germline): LNHDA, SQIVND (reference sequence). The CDR3 runs to 14 residues. The CDR3 region has the DNA TGTGCCAGTAGTATGAGGGACACTAACTATGGCTACACCTTC. Amino acid sequence: CASSMRDTNYGYTF. The full variable domain, its missing parts supplied by reference TRBV19 and TRBJ1-2, is DGGITQSPKYLFRKEGQNVTLSCEQNLNHDAMYWYRQDPGQGLRLIYYSQIVNDFQKGDIAEGYSVSREKKESFPLTVTSAQKNPTAFYLCASSMRDTNYGYTFGSGTRLTVV.

The chain combines TRBV27 with TRBJ1-4; 10 positions match TRBD1. Germline CDR1 reads MNHEY; CDR2 reads SMNVEV (reference sequence). This CDR3 comprises 12 residues. The J segment lost 11 bases and the V segment lost 8 bases, leaving 5 bases of the junction unmatched. Here the CDR3 reads CASRTGGDKLFF. CDR3 nucleotides: TGTGCCAGCCGGACAGGGGGGGACAAACTGTTTTTT. Supplemented by reference TRBV27 and TRBJ1-4, the full variable domain reads EAQVTQNPRYLITVTGKKLTVTCSQNMNHEYMSWYRQDPGLGLRQIYYSMNVEVTDKGDVPEGYKVSRKEKRNFPLILESPSPNQTSLYFCASRTGGDKLFFGSGTQLSVL.

The chain employs TRBV25-1 and TRBJ2-5; tentatively, D is TRBD2 (5 bases). The CDR3 loop spans 16 amino acids. Germline CDR1 MGHDK, CDR2 SYGVNS. The ends were cut back, 6 bases at V and 9 bases at J, with 26 bases in the middle. CDR3 sequence reads: CASSPYRGSFGIAQYF. For the CDR3, the DNA is TGTGCCAGCAGCCCTTATCGCGGGTCCTTCGGTATCGCCCAGTACTTC.

The chain uses TRBV19 and TRBJ1-2; 7 bases are a match to TRBD1. Germline trimming cut 4 bases from V and 5 bases from J; bases unmatched to any gene: 13. There are 16 residues in the CDR3. The V gene's germline CDR1 is LNHDA and CDR2 SQIVND (reference sequence). For the CDR3, the DNA is TGTGCCAGTAGTAACTTCAAGGGGGCGGAAGGTTATGGCTACACCTTC. This codes for CASSNFKGAEGYGYTF.

This clone was found a few times. The CDR3 loop reads CASSRRSGTDFQETQYF. In nucleotides, the CDR3 is TGTGCCAGCAGCCGGCGTTCCGGGACTGACTTCCAAGAGACCCAGTACTTC. V and J are TRBV6-2 or TRBV6-3 and TRBJ2-5; a possible D gene is TRBD2 (6 bases). Trimming cost V 6 bases and J 1 base, with 21 bases left between them. The CDR3 is 17 residues long. Germline values: CDR1 MNHEY, CDR2 SVGEGT.

Concerning this clone: Within the sample, other DNA sequences also encode this same CDR3. The chain has TRBV12-3 or TRBV12-4 and TRBJ1-2; weak D call: TRBD1 (5 bases). V lost 6 bases to trimming and J lost 4 bases, with 12 bases between them. This CDR3 contains 13 residues. CDR3: CASSPDRGYGYTF. The CDR3 region has the DNA TGTGCCAGCAGCCCAGACAGAGGCTATGGCTACACCTTC.

The rearrangement uses TRBV29-1 and TRBJ1-2, with 7 bases fitting TRBD1. The V and J ends lost 7 bases and 4 bases, in that order; junction bases with no gene match: 9. From germline, CDR1 is SQVTM and CDR2 ANQGSEA. The CDR3 is 13 amino acids. Written as DNA, the CDR3 is TGCAGCGGGGATCGACAGGGTTCCTATGGCTACACCTTC. Its translation: CSGDRQGSYGYTF.

The chain joins TRBV9 to TRBJ2-1; D gene ambiguous. The V end was cut by 0 bases, the J end by 0 bases, with 10 bases between. Germline V gives CDR1 SGDLS, CDR2 YYNGEE. This CDR3 region has 16 residues. Written as DNA, the CDR3 is TGTGCCAGCAGCGTAGTGGGCCCTACCTCCTACAATGAGCAGTTCTTC. This translates into CASSVVGPTSYNEQFF.

V and J are TRBV9 and TRBJ2-1, with D perhaps TRBD2 (7 bases). Trimming cost V 3 bases and J 9 bases, with 19 bases left between them. Germline loops: CDR1 SGDLS, CDR2 YYNGEE. The CDR3 spans 15 residues. CDR3 in amino acids: CASSAGGLLLSEQFF. The DNA of the CDR3 is TGTGCCAGCAGCGCCGGGGGGCTTCTATTGAGTGAGCAGTTCTTC.

This clone was seen a single time. The conserved closing phenylalanine or tryptophan is absent in this CDR3, likely reflecting a read error. No DNA is shown, since the ends of the CDR3 on it are uncertain; the CDR3 is the one TCRdb lists. This chain uses TRBV3-1 (or the pseudogene TRBV3-2) with TRBJ2-7; the listed D gene, TRBD1, was not tested against the DNA. The CDR3 is 11 amino acids long, termini counted. Germline assignment: CDR1 LGHDT and CDR2 YNNKEL (reference sequence). This CDR3 is CASSQGRTNWP.

The chain recombines TRBV5-1 with TRBJ2-7; 7 nucleotides agree with TRBD1. The CDR3 consists of 15 residues. Trimming removed 0 bases from V and 2 bases from J; junction bases left unmatched: 5. The germline CDR1 and CDR2 sequences are SGHRS and YFSETQ. CDR3 in amino acids: CASSLENRGPYEQYF. CDR3 nucleotides: TGCGCCAGCAGCTTGGAAAACAGGGGCCCCTACGAGCAGTACTTC.

The J gene is TRBJ2-7, the V gene TRBV7-9; TRBD1 is a possible D gene (6 bases). Germline CDR1 reads SEHNR; CDR2 reads FQNEAQ (reference sequence). The CDR3 contains 14 residues. Trimming took 2 bases from V and 3 from J, leaving 11 bases between them. This CDR3 is CASSLSTGHYEQYF. The CDR3 DNA sequence: TGTGCCAGCAGCTTATCCACGGGACACTACGAGCAGTACTTC. Full variable domain (missing parts from reference TRBV7-9 and TRBJ2-7): DTGVSQNPRHKITKRGQNVTFRCDPISEHNRLYWYRQTLGQGPEFLTYFQNEAQLEKSRLLSDRFSAERPKGSFSTLEIQRTEQGDSAMYLCASSLSTGHYEQYFGPGTRLTVT.

The chain links TRBV28 to TRBJ1-2; perhaps TRBD1 as D (5 bases). This CDR3 region has 12 residues. Per the germline V gene, CDR1 is MDHEN and CDR2 is SYDVKM. V was shortened by 8 bases and J by 4 bases, with 11 bases between the two germline ends. The CDR3 region has the DNA TGTGCCAGCGGGGGGAAAGGCTATGGCTACACCTTC. This encodes CASGGKGYGYTF.

The chain joins TRBV27 to TRBJ2-3, with 10 bases aligning to TRBD1. V gave up 6 bases and J gave up 6 bases; unmatched junction bases: 18. The CDR3 spans 18 residues. CDR1 MNHEY and CDR2 SMNVEV come from the germline V gene (reference sequence). The CDR3 reads CASSRPSGGTGALDTQYF. CDR3 nucleotides: TGTGCCAGCAGCCGACCGTCTGGGGGGACAGGGGCTCTGGATACGCAGTATTTT.

This clone came up once. The rearrangement joins TRBV6-6 to TRBJ1-5; TRBD1 is a possible D gene (5 bases). The CDR3 loop spans 14 amino acids. CDR1 and CDR2 from the germline V gene are MNHNY and SVGAGI (reference sequence). Trimming shortened V by 5 bases and J by 4 bases, and 12 bases separated the two germline ends. This CDR3 is CASSPSTENQPQHF. CDR3 sequence (DNA): TGTGCCAGCAGTCCGTCGACAGAAAATCAGCCCCAGCATTTT.

The V gene is TRBV7-9, the J gene TRBJ2-2; no reliable D call. Trimming took off 3 bases at V and 13 bases at J, with 9 bases between the two ends. This CDR3 region has 11 residues. Germline lookup yields CDR1 SEHNR and CDR2 FQNEAQ (reference sequence). This CDR3 reads CASSLAWRLFF. The CDR3 DNA sequence: TGTGCCAGCAGCTTGGCGTGGAGGCTGTTTTTT.

This chain uses TRBV2 with TRBJ2-7; D is perhaps TRBD1 (6 bases). From germline, CDR1 is SNHLY and CDR2 FYNNEI. There are 16 residues in the CDR3. The germline V and J ends were trimmed by 7 bases and 2 bases, with 21 bases remaining between them. The CDR3 spells CASKAPGDRFAYEQYF. CDR3 nucleotide sequence: TGTGCCAGCAAGGCCCCAGGAGACAGGTTTGCCTACGAGCAGTACTTC.

This rearrangement joins TRBV3-1 (or the pseudogene TRBV3-2) to TRBJ2-7; 7 nucleotides line up with TRBD2. Germline-derived CDR1 and CDR2 are LGHDT and YNNKEL (reference sequence). V lost 6 bases and J lost 3; bases outside the gene matches: 11. The CDR3 runs to 15 residues. The CDR3 region is CASSHSAGAVYEQYF. CDR3 sequence (DNA): TGTGCCAGCAGTCACTCGGCGGGAGCGGTCTACGAGCAGTACTTC.

This clone was recorded only once. The V call is TRBV28, the J call TRBJ1-1; 10 bases map to TRBD1. The CDR3 covers 14 residues. From germline, CDR1 is MDHEN and CDR2 SYDVKM. Trimming took 4 bases from V and 7 from J; bases not matched to a gene: 6. The CDR3 nucleotides read TGTGCCAGCAGTTCGGGACAGGGGACCCGTGAAGCTTTCTTT. Its translation: CASSSGQGTREAFF.

The V call is TRBV30, the J call TRBJ2-6; D may be TRBD1 (6 bases). Germline V gene sequence: CDR1 GTSNPN, CDR2 SVGIG (reference sequence). This CDR3 has 15 residues. V lost 3 bases to trimming and J lost 0 bases, with 9 bases between them. The CDR3 reads CAWRIGGSGANVLTF. The CDR3 region has the DNA TGTGCCTGGAGGATAGGGGGCTCTGGGGCCAACGTCCTGACTTTC.

This CDR3 reads CASQGVNQPQHF. The CDR3, as DNA: TGTGCCAGCCAGGGGGTGAATCAGCCCCAGCATTTT. The chain links TRBV25-1 to TRBJ1-5, with 7 bases aligning to TRBD1. Germline V gene lookup returns CDR1 MGHDK and CDR2 SYGVNS. V lost 8 bases, J lost 4 bases, and 2 bases stayed unmatched. CDR3 length equals 12 residues.

CDR3 protein: CASSRGDAEAFF. The CDR3, as DNA: TGTGCCAGCAGCCGGGGTGACGCTGAAGCTTTCTTT. This chain joins TRBV5-6 and TRBJ1-1; D gene unclear. The V end lost 4 bases, the J end lost 6 bases, and 10 bases lay between the germline ends. Germline V gene data show CDR1 as SGHDT and CDR2 as YYEEEE. The CDR3 length is 12 residues.

The gene calls are TRBV29-1 and TRBJ2-5; 10 nucleotides agree with TRBD2. Germline V CDR1 and CDR2: SQVTM, ANQGSEA. The CDR3 length is 15 residues. Losses at the gene ends were 6 bases for V and 0 bases for J; bases not matched to a gene: 7. CDR3 DNA: TGCAGCGTCGACAATAGCGGGGGGTACCAAGAGACCCAGTACTTC. It translates to CSVDNSGGYQETQYF.

This chain connects TRBV24-1 to TRBJ2-1; 7 nucleotides align to TRBD1. With V trimmed by 3 bases and J by 4 bases, 5 bases remained unmatched. CDR3 length equals 15 residues. Germline V lookup: CDR1 KGHDR, CDR2 SFDVKD. CDR3 coding DNA: TGTGCCACCAGTGATCAACAGGGGCCATACAATGAGCAGTTCTTC. Its translation: CATSDQQGPYNEQFF.

CDR3 DNA sequence: TGTGCCAGCAGTTTCTATAGCGGGAGTAGTGGAGATACGCAGTATTTT. This encodes CASSFYSGSSGDTQYF. The rearrangement links TRBV6-5 to TRBJ2-3; TRBD2 agrees at 9 bases. Germline values: CDR1 MNHEY, CDR2 SVGAGI. The CDR3 runs to 16 residues. Unmatched junction bases numbered 10, after V lost 4 bases and J lost 5 bases.

The chain employs TRBV2 and TRBJ2-3; D gene ambiguous. The CDR3 covers 11 residues. Trimming took off 6 bases at V and 5 bases at J, with 6 bases between the two ends. From germline, CDR1 is SNHLY and CDR2 FYNNEI. In nucleotides, the CDR3 is TGTGCCAGCAGGGGCCTAGATACGCAGTATTTT. Translated, it gives CASRGLDTQYF.

This clone was seen only a few times. This chain uses TRBV6-1 with TRBJ1-5; the match to TRBD1 covers 10 bases. The length of the CDR3 is 16 residues. The J segment lost 5 bases and the V segment lost 3 bases, leaving 7 bases of the junction unmatched. CDR1 MNHNS and CDR2 SASEGT come from the germline V gene. The DNA of the CDR3 is TGTGCCAGCAGTGACTTCCGGGACAGGGGAGATCAGCCCCAGCATTTT. This sequence encodes CASSDFRDRGDQPQHF.

The chain joins TRBV5-5 to TRBJ1-4, with D maybe TRBD1 (5 bases). Germline V lookup: CDR1 SGHKS, CDR2 YYEKEE (reference sequence). The CDR3 consists of 13 residues. Trimming pared 5 bases from V and 11 bases from J, leaving 16 bases between. In nucleotides, the CDR3 is TGTGCCAGCAGACAAGAACCAGGGTGGAAACTGTTTTTT. This codes for CASRQEPGWKLFF.